This T cell receptor beta chain was sequenced for a study of shared clonotypes between healthy human individuals. Libraries were prepared by immunoSEQ multiplex PCR; TCRdb keeps only in-frame clonotypes and omits some of them. The table lists 1,400,000 or so clones, about 98.5% of them singletons, with under 0.45% in the top ten. Splitting of CD4+ cells produced CD45RA+ naive and CD45RA-negative memory subsets. This clone was detected once. CDR3 length equals 17 residues. After removal of 0 bases from V and 10 bases from J, the junction contained 14 bases not matched to a gene. From germline, CDR1 is SGHRS and CDR2 YFSETQ.

The TCR sequence derives from a man in his thirties or forties in good health. The rearrangement joins TRBV5-1 to TRBJ2-1, with 9 bases matching TRBD2. Sequenced: naive CD4+ T cells sorted from blood. Noted subset: CD45RA+ positively selected. The CDR3 DNA reads TGCGCCAGCAGCTTGGAAAAAGTAGCTAGCGGGAAGGTAGAGCAGTTCTTC. Protein: CASSLEKVASGKVEQFF.